Listed here are 30 T cell receptor beta chains from one sample, sequenced in a study of tumor and adjacent non-tumor tissue in lung cancer. This sample's RNA came from whole unsorted tissue. Three rounds of nested PCR, following a modified ARM-PCR protocol, produced the TCRbeta library. TCRdb fed the multiplex PCR reads into MiXCR, producing one record per CDR3 protein. The sample contains over 110,000 distinct CDR3 sequences, roughly 70% of which appear only once. The sequencing sample was made of lung tumor tissue. The origin of the receptors is a man aged 55 to 70 with small cell lung cancer.

This clonotype was counted many times. The CDR3 is CASSLDGAQYF. As DNA, the CDR3 is TGTGCCAGCAGCTTGGACGGAGCGCAGTATTTT. The rearrangement links TRBV11-1 to TRBJ2-3; D uncertain. V gave up 3 bases and J gave up 10 bases, with 8 bases separating them. CDR1 is SGHAT and CDR2 is FQDESV in the germline V gene (reference sequence). There are 11 residues in the CDR3.

This chain joins TRBV11-3 and TRBJ2-1, with TRBD2 identical over 13 bases. J gave up 8 bases and V 1 base, and 2 bases lay outside the gene matches. Per the germline V gene, CDR1 is SGHNT and CDR2 is YENEEA. The CDR3 length is 15 residues. The CDR3 region is CASSLAGTSGDEQFF. As DNA, the CDR3 is TGTGCCAGCAGCTTAGCAGGGACTAGCGGGGATGAGCAGTTCTTC.

This clonotype was seen ten or more times. V and J are TRBV28 and TRBJ2-7; TRBD1 is a possible D gene (6 bases). Trimming shortened V by 11 bases and J by 7 bases, and 21 bases separated the two germline ends. The CDR3 is 13 amino acids. Germline V lookup: CDR1 MDHEN, CDR2 SYDVKM. For the CDR3, the DNA is TGTGCCCCTCGGCGTCTAGACAGGCGGGAGCAGTACGTC. The encoded protein is CAPRRLDRREQYV.

This sequence joins TRBV6-6 and TRBJ1-5; D unresolved. Looked up from germline, CDR1 is MNHNY and CDR2 is SVGAGI (reference sequence). The CDR3 length is 14 residues. Trimming left V 0 bases short and J 6 bases short, with 9 bases between. The CDR3 region has the DNA TGTGCCAGCAGTTACTCGTTGCAGAGTCAGCCCCAGCATTTT. Its protein is CASSYSLQSQPQHF.

The chain uses TRBV5-1 and TRBJ2-3; D not certain. Germline loops: CDR1 SGHRS, CDR2 YFSETQ. The CDR3 is 15 amino acids. With 0 bases removed from V and 0 bases from J, the gap between germline ends came to 8 bases. CDR3 amino acids: CASSLEPRSTDTQYF. CDR3 sequence (DNA): TGCGCCAGCAGCTTGGAGCCCCGGAGCACAGATACGCAGTATTTT.

This clonotype was observed once. The conserved phenylalanine or tryptophan normally closing the CDR3 is absent here, so this likely arose from a read error. The genes are TRBV28 and TRBJ2-3, with D possibly being TRBD1 (6 bases). The CDR3 contains 15 residues. In germline, CDR1 is MDHEN, CDR2 SYDVKM. CDR3 nucleotide sequence: TGTACCAACAGTGGCGCGAGGGGGTTCACAGATACGCAGTATTTA. Translation: CTNSGARGFTDTQYL.

In the case of this clonotype: This may be a read error: a much more frequent sequence differs by one nucleotide. The chain has TRBV20-1 and TRBJ2-5; perhaps TRBD1 as D (5 bases). The CDR3 sequence is 15 residues long. Germline V gives CDR1 DFQATT, CDR2 SNEGSKA (reference sequence). The ends were cut back, 7 bases at V and 1 base at J, with 19 bases in the middle. The CDR3 sequence is CSGSSGRDVQETQYF. The CDR3 nucleotides read TGCAGTGGTAGCTCCGGCAGGGATGTCCAAGAGACCCAGTACTTC.

Turning to this clonotype: A much larger clone is a single base away; this may be a read error. V usage is TRBV20-1 and J usage is TRBJ2-5; D might be TRBD1 (6 bases). Trimming left V 5 bases short and J 7 bases short, with 20 bases between. This CDR3 has 14 amino acids. Per germline, CDR1 DFQATT and CDR2 SNEGSKA (reference sequence). Here the CDR3 reads CSAARLAGVVTQYF. In DNA, the CDR3 is TGCAGTGCTGCACGTTTGGCAGGGGTGGTGACCCAGTACTTC.

Notes on this clonotype: The CDR3 does not close with the conserved phenylalanine or tryptophan, likely indicating a read error. This sequence joins TRBV12-3 or TRBV12-4 and TRBJ2-2; the match to TRBD2 covers 9 bases. The CDR3 totals 17 residues. V was clipped by 6 bases and J by 5 bases; unmatched bases: 13. The CDR3 protein is CASRSGGGGRMTGELFS. For the CDR3, the DNA is TGTGCCAGCAGATCTGGCGGGGGGGGGCGCATGACCGGGGAGCTGTTTTCT.

A few counts support this clonotype. V usage is TRBV11-2 and J usage is TRBJ2-3; D gene ambiguous. The CDR3 consists of 11 residues. CDR1 is SGHAT and CDR2 is FQNNGV in the germline V gene. Trimming shortened V by 6 bases and J by 2 bases, and 3 bases separated the two germline ends. The CDR3 sequence is CASSSTDTQYF. DNA for the CDR3: TGTGCCAGCAGTTCCACAGATACGCAGTATTTT. Supplemented by reference TRBV11-2 and TRBJ2-3, the full variable domain reads EAGVAQSPRYKIIEKRQSVAFWCNPISGHATLYWYQQILGQGPKLLIQFQNNGVVDDSQLPKDRFSAERLKGVDSTLKIQPAKLEDSAVYLCASSSTDTQYFGPGTRLTVL.

CDR3 sequence (DNA): TGCGCCAGCAGCCAAGGCCGGGACCGTGGTAGGGACGAGCAGTACTTC. The encoded protein is CASSQGRDRGRDEQYF. The chain is built from TRBV4-1 and TRBJ2-7; D is perhaps TRBD1 or TRBD2 (5 bases each). Germline V gene lookup returns CDR1 MGHRA and CDR2 YSYEKL. The CDR3 length is 16 residues. Deletions cut 1 base from V and 5 bases from J, with 18 bases between.

To note about this clonotype: A much larger clone sits a single nucleotide away, making a read error possible. The chain links TRBV20-1 to TRBJ1-4; weak D call: TRBD1 (5 bases). Germline V lookup: CDR1 DFQATT, CDR2 SNEGSKA (reference sequence). CDR3 size: 12 residues. The CDR3 spells CNARGANEKLFF. The CDR3, as DNA: TGCAATGCTAGAGGGGCTAATGAAAAACTGTTTTTT.

Points on this clonotype: A read error may be the cause here, since a much bigger clone is one base away. This chain connects TRBV10-3 to TRBJ1-4; TRBD1 matches at 7 bases. Germline V gives CDR1 ENHRY, CDR2 SYGVKD. The CDR3 has 17 residues. Here the CDR3 DNA reads TGTGTCATCAGTCCGGGACAGATTATTGCAACTAATGAAAAACTGTTTTTT. Protein product: CVISPGQIIATNEKLFF.

This chain connects TRBV20-1 to TRBJ2-5; the D is unclear. The germline V gene has CDR1 DFQATT and CDR2 SNEGSKA (reference sequence). The CDR3 length is 11 residues. CDR3 protein: CNARRDETQYF. CDR3 sequence (DNA): TGCAATGCAAGGAGAGATGAGACCCAGTACTTC.

As for this clonotype: A much larger clone is a single base away; this may be a read error. The chain has TRBV20-1 and TRBJ2-1, with D maybe TRBD2 (6 bases). CDR1 is DFQATT, CDR2 SNEGSKA, per germline (reference sequence). V was trimmed by 6 bases and J by 7 bases, leaving 13 bases between them. The length of the CDR3 is 12 residues. The CDR3 DNA follows: TGCAGTGCCCGACTAGTGGAAAATGAGCAGTTCTTC. It translates to CSARLVENEQFF.

Ten or more counts support this clonotype. The gene calls are TRBV5-4 and TRBJ2-7; 9 bases fit TRBD1. The CDR3 runs to 15 residues. V lost 5 bases to trimming and J lost 5 bases; unmatched junction nucleotides: 11. Per the germline V gene, CDR1 is SGHNT and CDR2 is YYREEE (reference sequence). CDR3 residues: CASSLARDRVHEQYF. CDR3 in DNA: TGTGCCAGCAGTCTTGCTAGGGACAGGGTACACGAGCAGTACTTC.

The sample holds many counts of this clonotype. The chain is built from TRBV20-1 and TRBJ1-1; TRBD1 is a possible D gene (5 bases). This CDR3 is built from 12 residues. The V gene's germline CDR1 is DFQATT and CDR2 SNEGSKA (reference sequence). V dropped 6 bases and J dropped 0 bases, with 8 bases sitting between them. This CDR3 is CSAGGVNTEAFF. The DNA of the CDR3 is TGCAGTGCCGGGGGGGTGAACACTGAAGCTTTCTTT.

The CDR3 reads CASSLPHRAEAFF. For the CDR3, the DNA is TGTGCCAGCTCCCTTCCCCACAGGGCTGAAGCTTTCTTT. The V and J genes are TRBV28 and TRBJ1-1; maybe TRBD1 (6 bases). Trimming left V 8 bases short and J 6 bases short, with 16 bases between. Germline assignment: CDR1 MDHEN and CDR2 SYDVKM. This CDR3 has 13 residues.

With respect to this clonotype: A much larger clonotype is one base distant, so this may be a read error. This CDR3 is CASSLGDSNQPQHF. The CDR3 DNA is TGTGCCAGCAGCCTAGGGGATAGCAATCAGCCCCAGCATTTT. This chain joins TRBV4-2 and TRBJ1-5, with D perhaps matching TRBD1 (5 bases). The CDR3 covers 14 residues. Germline CDR1 reads LGHNA; CDR2 reads YNFKEQ. V lost 4 bases, J lost 0 bases, and 7 bases lay in between.

At least ten counts were recorded for this clonotype. The rearrangement uses TRBV11-2 and TRBJ1-6, with 9 bases matching TRBD1. Germline CDR1 is SGHAT and CDR2 is FQNNGV. The CDR3 is 15 amino acids. V trimming: 5 bases; J trimming: 6 bases; junction bases outside the gene matches: 5. CDR3 DNA: TGTGCCAGCAGCATCGGGACAGGGCGTAATTCACCCCTCCACTTT. Its translation: CASSIGTGRNSPLHF.

This clonotype showed up just once. This may be a read error: a much more frequent sequence differs by one nucleotide. The gene calls are TRBV6-1 and TRBJ2-2, with 8 bases fitting TRBD2. CDR3 length: 14 residues. Germline CDR1 MNHNS, CDR2 SASEGT. CDR3 residues: CASNPSGGNGVLFF. The CDR3 coding sequence is TGTGCCAGCAATCCTTCGGGAGGGAACGGGGTGCTGTTTTTT.

Remarks on this clonotype: Germline is not matched at one junction end, which may reflect a read error. This rearrangement joins TRBV5-4 to TRBJ2-1; 8 positions match TRBD2. This CDR3 contains 17 residues. Germline values: CDR1 SGHNT, CDR2 YYREEE (reference sequence). Written as DNA, the CDR3 is TGTGCCAGCAGCTTAGACCGTAGCGGGATAGGACTCAATGAGCTGTTCTTC. Encoded protein: CASSLDRSGIGLNELFF.

This clonotype turned up a few times. The gene calls are TRBV28 and TRBJ2-2, with 8 bases fitting TRBD2. Germline-derived CDR1 and CDR2 are MDHEN and SYDVKM. The junction had 7 bases not matched to a gene; V was cut back by 5 bases and J by 2 bases. This CDR3 region has 16 residues. The DNA for the CDR3 is TGTGCCAGCAGTGCCCCGGGGGGGGCAAACACCGGGGAGCTGTTTTTT. Residues: CASSAPGGANTGELFF.

As regards this clonotype: One junction end does not reproduce the germline sequence, and a read error may be involved. This chain links TRBV11-1 with TRBJ2-2, with 8 bases matching TRBD1. The CDR3 covers 16 residues. Germline CDR1 reads SGHAT; CDR2 reads FQDESV (reference sequence). For the CDR3, the DNA is TGTGCCAGTAGCCCCCCGGACAGGGTGGACACCGGGGGGCTGTTTTTT. It specifies CASSPPDRVDTGGLFF.

This clonotype showed up many times. This sequence joins TRBV11-2 and TRBJ2-1, with TRBD2 identical over 8 bases. The CDR3 contains 15 residues. In germline, CDR1 is SGHAT, CDR2 FQNNGV. With 3 bases clipped from V and 1 base from J, the junction kept 2 bases outside the gene matches. The CDR3 coding sequence is TGTGCCAGCAGCTTTACTAGCGGTTCCTACAATGAGCAGTTCTTC. Translation gives CASSFTSGSYNEQFF.

The chain recombines TRBV20-1 with TRBJ2-2; D not resolved. Germline V lookup: CDR1 DFQATT, CDR2 SNEGSKA (reference sequence). The CDR3 is 14 residues long. Trimming left V 7 bases short and J 4 bases short, with 16 bases between. CDR3 coding DNA: TGCAGTGTTAGGGTGACGGCAAGCACCGGGGAGCTGTTTTTT. Amino acid sequence: CSVRVTASTGELFF.

Details on this clonotype: This is likely a read error, given that the CDR3 carries no conserved phenylalanine or tryptophan at its end. The chain is built from TRBV4-2 and TRBJ2-7, with 7 bases identical to TRBD2. The CDR3 contains 15 residues. The germline gives CDR1 LGHNA, CDR2 YNFKEQ. Here the CDR3 DNA reads TGTGCCAGCAACCAAGAGGGAGGGGTTGCTAACGAGCAGTACTAC. Its translation is CASNQEGGVANEQYY.

As for this clonotype: Germline is not matched at one junction end, which may reflect a read error. V usage is TRBV10-3 and J usage is TRBJ2-1; 11 bases align to TRBD2. Per the germline V gene, CDR1 is ENHRY and CDR2 is SYGVKD. The CDR3 is made up of 16 amino acids. CDR3 loop: CGISPHSGREYNEQFF. For the CDR3, the DNA is TGTGGCATCAGTCCTCATAGCGGGAGGGAATACAATGAGCAGTTCTTC.

The chain couples TRBV6-6 to TRBJ1-1; possible D gene TRBD1, 5 bases. CDR1 and CDR2 from the germline V gene are MNHNY and SVGAGI (reference sequence). The ends were cut back, 6 bases at V and 0 bases at J, with 11 bases in the middle. This CDR3 region has 14 residues. The CDR3, as DNA: TGTGCCAGCAGGGGACGGCAAGTGAACACTGAAGCTTTCTTT. Protein sequence: CASRGRQVNTEAFF.

The chain carries TRBV20-1 and TRBJ1-5; 7 positions match TRBD1. In germline, CDR1 is DFQATT, CDR2 SNEGSKA (reference sequence). V was pared by 7 bases and J by 1 base, with 13 bases of the junction left unmatched. This CDR3 spans 16 amino acids. CDR3: CSVKYRGGRSNQPQHF. CDR3 coding DNA: TGCAGTGTTAAGTACAGGGGAGGACGGAGCAATCAGCCCCAGCATTTT.